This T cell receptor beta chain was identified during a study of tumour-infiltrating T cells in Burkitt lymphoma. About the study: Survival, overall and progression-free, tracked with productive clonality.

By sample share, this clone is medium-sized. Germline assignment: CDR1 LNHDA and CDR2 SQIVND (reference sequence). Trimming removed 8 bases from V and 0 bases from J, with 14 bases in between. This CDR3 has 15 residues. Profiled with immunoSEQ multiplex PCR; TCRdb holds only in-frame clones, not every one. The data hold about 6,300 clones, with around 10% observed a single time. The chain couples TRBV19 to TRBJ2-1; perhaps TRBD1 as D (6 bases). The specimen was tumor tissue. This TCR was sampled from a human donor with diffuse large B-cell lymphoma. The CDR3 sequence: CASAGQSSSYNEQFF. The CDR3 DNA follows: TGTGCCAGTGCCGGACAGTCTAGCTCCTACAATGAGCAGTTCTTC. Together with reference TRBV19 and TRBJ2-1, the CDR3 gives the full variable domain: DGGITQSPKYLFRKEGQNVTLSCEQNLNHDAMYWYRQDPGQGLRLIYYSQIVNDFQKGDIAEGYSVSREKKESFPLTVTSAQKNPTAFYLCASAGQSSSYNEQFFGPGTRLTVL.